Below, one T cell receptor (beta chain) is given with its context. Antigen specificity is unknown. This entry is derived from a study of shared clonotypes between healthy human individuals. Points from the study as a whole: The generation probabilities recorded for non-shared clonotypes fell below those of clonotypes shared by all four donors.

Profiling relied on immunoSEQ multiplex PCR, and the TCRdb table lists in-frame clones only, not all of them. The sample lists approximately 2.3 million clones, about 92% occurring once. The CDR3 has 13 residues. Trimming removed 0 bases at V and 8 bases at J, with 9 bases between. The germline CDR1 and CDR2 sequences are SGHRS and YFSETQ. The receptor was isolated from a man between 18 and 35 years old in good health. Some clones in this sample may be carry-over from other donors' samples. Sequencing used naive CD4+ T cells from PBMCs. Subset described: CD45RA+ positively selected. The rearrangement joins TRBV5-1 to TRBJ2-4; D might be TRBD1 (5 bases). DNA for the CDR3: TGCGCCAGCAGCTTGGGGGGCGCGGACATTCAGTACTTC. Its protein is CASSLGGADIQYF.